The present entry profiles one T cell receptor (beta chain) with its context. What it binds is not known. V dropped 6 bases and J dropped 4; count of bases not matched to a gene: 6. Germline lookup yields CDR1 LNHDA and CDR2 SQIVND (reference sequence). This CDR3 is built from 15 residues. The data are from a study of T cell responses to AZD1222 COVID-19 vaccine. Libraries were prepared by immunoSEQ multiplex PCR; TCRdb keeps only in-frame clonotypes and omits some of them. The sample lists about 160,000 clones, roughly nine tenths occurring once. Study-level results: The CD4 TCRs associated with vaccination extended across spike and predominated at 160-218 and 743-854.

The sequence came from an adult who received the AZD1222 COVID-19 vaccine. This specimen consisted of peripheral blood, obtained 28 days after the second AZD1222 dose. V and J are TRBV19 and TRBJ2-6; 7 bases map to TRBD1. CDR3 residues: CASRLRGLGANVLTF. CDR3 DNA: TGTGCCAGTAGACTAAGGGGGCTAGGGGCCAACGTCCTGACTTTC.